The clone carrying this T cell receptor beta chain appeared a few times. The treatment was: randomized to nivolumab then ipilimumab (arm A) or the reverse (arm B). The record originates from a study of sequential checkpoint blockade in melanoma. Study-level information: Arm A got nivolumab then ipilimumab; arm B the reverse, 1:1.

Profiled with immunoSEQ multiplex PCR; TCRdb holds only in-frame clones, not every one. The sample records 350 to 500 clones, approximately 17% being singletons. This receptor was identified in a human donor with melanoma. This sample comprised tumor tissue (inferred from file names), obtained from a patient given nivolumab and ipilimumab in sequence.

This chain's CDR3 is CASSGAGGNTEQFF. DNA for the CDR3: TGTGCCAGCAGCGGGGCGGGAGGGAATACGGAGCAGTTCTTC. This chain uses TRBV9 with TRBJ2-1, with 9 bases identical to TRBD2. Germline CDR1 SGDLS, CDR2 YYNGEE. The CDR3 totals 14 residues. With 3 bases clipped from V and 10 bases from J, the junction kept 8 bases outside the gene matches. Filled out from reference TRBV9 and TRBJ2-1, the complete variable domain reads DSGVTQTPKHLITATGQRVTLRCSPRSGDLSVYWYQQSLDQGLQFLIQYYNGEERAKGNILERFSAQQFPDLHSELNLSSLELGDSALYFCASSGAGGNTEQFFGPGTRLTVL.